This note documents a single TCR beta chain sequence. This sample was included in a study of cytomegalovirus exposure and HLA in healthy donors. Germline values: CDR1 SGHDT, CDR2 YYEEEE. The CDR3 has 15 residues. V shed 1 base, J shed 1 base, and the junction held 0 bases outside the gene matches. Clones were sequenced by immunoSEQ multiplex PCR, and TCRdb holds only the in-frame ones, with some missing. Seen here are 220,000 or so clones, roughly 87% observed once, and the top ten hold roughly 2%. This sequence joins TRBV5-6 and TRBJ2-3, with 10 bases identical to TRBD2. This clonotype originated in a woman aged 18 to 35 in good health and CMV-seropositive. The sequenced sample consisted of PBMCs. CDR3 nucleotides: TGTGCCAGCAGCTTGACTAGCGGGGGCACAGATACGCAGTATTTT. Amino acid sequence: CASSLTSGGTDTQYF.